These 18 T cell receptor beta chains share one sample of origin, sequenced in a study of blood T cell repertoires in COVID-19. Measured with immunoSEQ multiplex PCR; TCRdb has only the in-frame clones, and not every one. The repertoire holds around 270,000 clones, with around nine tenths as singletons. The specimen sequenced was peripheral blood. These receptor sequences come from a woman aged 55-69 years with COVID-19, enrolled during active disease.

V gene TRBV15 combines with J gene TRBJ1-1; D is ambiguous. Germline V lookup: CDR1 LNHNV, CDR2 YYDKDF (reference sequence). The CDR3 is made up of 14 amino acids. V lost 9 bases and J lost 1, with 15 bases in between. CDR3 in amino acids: CATSLSGQNTEAFF. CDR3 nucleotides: TGTGCCACTTCTTTAAGCGGGCAGAACACTGAAGCTTTCTTT.

The CDR3 DNA reads as TGTGCCAGCAGCCAAAGGAGGGGGGGGACTGAAGCTTTCTTT. Protein: CASSQRRGGTEAFF. V usage is TRBV4-2 and J usage is TRBJ1-1; tentative D call: TRBD1 (6 bases). The CDR3 sequence is 14 residues long. Germline CDR1 LGHNA, CDR2 YNFKEQ. Trimming pared 2 bases from V and 5 bases from J, leaving 12 bases between.

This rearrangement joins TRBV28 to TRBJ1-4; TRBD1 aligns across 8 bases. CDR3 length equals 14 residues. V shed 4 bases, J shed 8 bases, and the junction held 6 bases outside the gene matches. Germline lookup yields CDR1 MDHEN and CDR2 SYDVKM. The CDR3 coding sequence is TGTGCCAGCAGTTCAGGGGGCTTGGGGGAAAAACTGTTTTTT. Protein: CASSSGGLGEKLFF.

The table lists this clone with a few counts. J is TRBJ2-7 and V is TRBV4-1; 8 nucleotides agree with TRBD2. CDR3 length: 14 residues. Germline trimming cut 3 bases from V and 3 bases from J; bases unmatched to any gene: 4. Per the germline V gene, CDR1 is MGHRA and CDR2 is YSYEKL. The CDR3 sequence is CASSHAGTSYEQYF. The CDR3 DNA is TGCGCCAGCAGCCATGCCGGGACTAGCTACGAGCAGTACTTC.

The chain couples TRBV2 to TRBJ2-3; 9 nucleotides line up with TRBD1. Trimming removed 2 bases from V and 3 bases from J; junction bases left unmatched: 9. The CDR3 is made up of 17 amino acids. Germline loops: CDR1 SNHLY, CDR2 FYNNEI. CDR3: CASSERFGDRATDTQYF. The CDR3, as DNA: TGTGCCAGCAGTGAAAGGTTCGGGGACAGGGCGACAGATACGCAGTATTTT.

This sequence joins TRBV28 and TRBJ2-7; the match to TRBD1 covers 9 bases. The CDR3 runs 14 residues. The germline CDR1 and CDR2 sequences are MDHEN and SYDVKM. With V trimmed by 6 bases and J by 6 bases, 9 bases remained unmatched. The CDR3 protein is CASRGNRGLVEQYF. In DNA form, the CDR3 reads TGTGCCAGCAGGGGAAACAGGGGGCTGGTCGAGCAGTACTTC.

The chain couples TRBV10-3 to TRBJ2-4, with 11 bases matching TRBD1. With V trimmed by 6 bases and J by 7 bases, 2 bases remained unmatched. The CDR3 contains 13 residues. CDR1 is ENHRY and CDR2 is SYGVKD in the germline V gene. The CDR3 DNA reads TGTGCCATCAGCCGGGACAGGGGGAACATTCAGTACTTC. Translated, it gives CAISRDRGNIQYF.

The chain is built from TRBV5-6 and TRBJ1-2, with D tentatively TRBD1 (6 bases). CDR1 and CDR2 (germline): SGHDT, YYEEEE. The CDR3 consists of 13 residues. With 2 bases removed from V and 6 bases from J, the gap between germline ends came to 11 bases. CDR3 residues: CASSFGEGDGYTF. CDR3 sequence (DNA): TGTGCCAGCAGCTTCGGGGAGGGGGATGGCTACACCTTC.

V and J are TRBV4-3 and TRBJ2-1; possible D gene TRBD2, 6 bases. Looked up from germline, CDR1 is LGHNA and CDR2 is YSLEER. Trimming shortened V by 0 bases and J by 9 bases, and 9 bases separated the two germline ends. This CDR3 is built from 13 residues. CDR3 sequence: CASSQDRRGEQFF. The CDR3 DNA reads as TGCGCCAGCAGCCAAGATAGGAGGGGTGAGCAGTTCTTC.

The CDR3 protein is CASSPTFRDREDHSSYEQYF. DNA for the CDR3: TGTGCCAGCTCACCGACTTTCCGGGACAGGGAAGACCATTCGTCCTACGAGCAGTACTTC. V is TRBV18 and J is TRBJ2-7, with TRBD1 matching 9 bases. CDR3 length: 20 amino acids. V lost 3 bases and J lost 1; bases outside the gene matches: 19. Germline-derived CDR1 and CDR2 are KGHSH and LQKENI.

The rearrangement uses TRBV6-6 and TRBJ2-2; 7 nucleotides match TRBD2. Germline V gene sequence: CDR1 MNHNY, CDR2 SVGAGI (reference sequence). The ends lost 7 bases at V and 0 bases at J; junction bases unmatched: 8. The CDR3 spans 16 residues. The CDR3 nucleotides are TGTGCCAGCACTGGGGGGAGGGACGCGAACACCGGGGAGCTGTTTTTT. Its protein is CASTGGRDANTGELFF.

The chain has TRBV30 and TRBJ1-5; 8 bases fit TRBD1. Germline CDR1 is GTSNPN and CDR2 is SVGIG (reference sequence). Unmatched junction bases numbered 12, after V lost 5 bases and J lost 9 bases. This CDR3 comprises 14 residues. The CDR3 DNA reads TGTGCCTGGTCCGGGACAGGAGTTTTTCGGCCCCAGCATTTT. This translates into CAWSGTGVFRPQHF.

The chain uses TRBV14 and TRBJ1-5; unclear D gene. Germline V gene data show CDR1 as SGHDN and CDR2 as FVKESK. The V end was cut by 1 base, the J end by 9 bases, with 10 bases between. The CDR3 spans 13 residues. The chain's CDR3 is CASSQVEGLPQHF. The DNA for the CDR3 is TGTGCCAGCAGCCAAGTGGAGGGCTTGCCCCAGCATTTT.

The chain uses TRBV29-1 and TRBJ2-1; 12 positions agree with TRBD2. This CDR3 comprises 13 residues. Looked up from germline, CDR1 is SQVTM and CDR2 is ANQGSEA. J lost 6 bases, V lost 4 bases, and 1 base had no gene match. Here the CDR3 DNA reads TGCAGCGTTGGGACTAGCGGGACCAATGAGCAGTTCTTC. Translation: CSVGTSGTNEQFF.

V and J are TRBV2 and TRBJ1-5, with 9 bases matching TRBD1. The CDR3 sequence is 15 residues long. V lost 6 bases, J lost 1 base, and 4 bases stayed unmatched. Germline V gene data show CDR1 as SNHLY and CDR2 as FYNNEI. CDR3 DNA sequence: TGTGCCAGCAGCGGACAGGGGATGAGCAATCAGCCCCAGCATTTT. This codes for CASSGQGMSNQPQHF. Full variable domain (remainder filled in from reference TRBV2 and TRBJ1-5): EPEVTQTPSHQVTQMGQEVILRCVPISNHLYFYWYRQILGQKVEFLVSFYNNEISEKSEIFDDQFSVERPDGSNFTLKIRSTKLEDSAMYFCASSGQGMSNQPQHFGDGTRLSIL.

Written as DNA, the CDR3 is TGTGCCAGCAGCGTGGCGGGGGGAACCTATAATTCACCCCTCCACTTT. Its translation: CASSVAGGTYNSPLHF. The rearrangement links TRBV28 to TRBJ1-6, with D possibly matching TRBD1 (5 bases). V was clipped by 6 bases and J by 2 bases, with 14 bases between them. This CDR3 is built from 16 residues. Germline CDR1 is MDHEN and CDR2 is SYDVKM.

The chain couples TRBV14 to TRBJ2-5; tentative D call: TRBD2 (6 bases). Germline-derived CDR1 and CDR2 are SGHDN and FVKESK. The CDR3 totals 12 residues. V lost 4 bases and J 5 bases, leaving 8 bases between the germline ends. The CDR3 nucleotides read TGTGCCAGCAGCCGTCTAGCGGAGACCCAGTACTTC. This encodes CASSRLAETQYF.

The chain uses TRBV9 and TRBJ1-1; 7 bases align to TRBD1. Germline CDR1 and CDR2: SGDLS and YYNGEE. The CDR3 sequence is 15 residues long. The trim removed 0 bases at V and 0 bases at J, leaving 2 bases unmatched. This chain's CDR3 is CASSVVGTVNTEAFF. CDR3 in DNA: TGTGCCAGCAGCGTAGTGGGGACAGTGAACACTGAAGCTTTCTTT.